This T cell receptor (beta chain) originates from a study of cytomegalovirus exposure and HLA in healthy donors (dated by TCRdb to 2015 to 2018). At the level of the whole study: In an earlier analysis of 550 to 750 of the donors, 276 Gb of sequence data and 90 million to 120 million unique TCR beta sequences from about 179 million T cells were reported. An early release covering roughly 640 HLA-typed donors comprised about 310 gigabases of sequencing data and some 79 million unique TCR sequences. Of the approximately 400 genotyped donors, less than 90% were placed in the genetic ancestry cluster associated with self-reported Caucasian donors. The study aimed to test whether cataloging public T cell receptors could reveal signatures of past pathogen exposure. Using immunosequencing, the study profiled T cell repertoires from fewer than 700 subjects and related those repertoires to cytomegalovirus serostatus. In addition to the first cohort of 666 subjects, a separate validation cohort of about 120 different subjects was used. The study combined high-throughput TCR immunosequencing, statistical association of individual TCRs with disease status, and machine learning to predict cytomegalovirus infection status. To study patterns of TCR occurrence, a later analysis re-analyzed previously published TCR beta repertoires from around 670 donors and added high-resolution HLA genotyping. Rather than drawing on any new phenotypic data, the later analysis identified candidate immune exposures from TCR beta sequences and the way those sequences occurred across donors. An earlier analysis of approximately 640 of the donors applied high-throughput TCR beta sequencing to assess whether each TCR beta V gene segment acted as functional or pseudogenic. Donor age, sex, ethnicity and CMV serostatus were compiled alongside the repertoire data. A later genetic analysis took genome-wide SNP genotypes for about 55% of the roughly 700 donors and used that subset as a discovery cohort. Every discovery cohort repertoire had been produced on one sequencing platform. Class I and class II HLA loci were covered by the typing at four-digit resolution. Typing coverage differed by locus: A, B, C, DRB1 and DQB1 were typed in about 629-640 donors, DQA1 in 522, DPA1 in approximately 600, and DPB1 in roughly 450. Because of strong linkage in the cohort, 4 to 6 DR-DQ haplotypes were treated as single units for association and clustering. Across around 400 genotyped donors of the cohort, an average of about 240,000 unique TCR beta nucleotide sequences per donor were sequenced, and roughly 20% of those sequences were non-productive. What the research found in general, with its limitations: The classifier was reported to diagnose cytomegalovirus status with high specificity and sensitivity in both the original cohort and the validation cohort. A later analysis found that most CMV-associated TCR beta chains appeared HLA-restricted, with HLA associations seemingly driven largely by CMV exposure. The cohort was sequenced for TCR beta chains only, and without alpha or paired-chain data the features that could be detected were limited. Assigning TCR associations to individual alleles was difficult when HLA alleles, especially DR and DQ, strongly co-occurred. In a later analysis, several top co-occurrence clusters were reported to appear linked to parvovirus B19, influenza, CMV and Epstein-Barr virus. Because some donors lacked HLA typing at each locus, the association tests relied only on the typed subset. Broadly in line with IMGT annotations, most TCR beta V segments showed up in productive rearrangements about 87% or about 30% of the time in an earlier analysis of about 500 of the donors. A few of the identified cytomegalovirus-associated TCR beta chains were confirmed in vitro to be specific for cytomegalovirus antigens. A later analysis found that HLA-associated TCR beta chains were more clonally expanded and had lower generation probabilities than equally common non-associated chains. The presence/absence analyses assumed that sequencing depth was roughly uniform across donors, and that assumption may not be true. According to a later analysis, TCR association rates differed among HLA loci, with DRB1 alleles showing the most associated TCRs and HLA-C alleles showing the fewest. A cluster of highly shared sequence variants was judged likely to represent a technical artifact of the sequencing pipeline. Specific HLA alleles were associated with roughly 16,000 TCR beta sequences at a false discovery rate of 0.05 in a later analysis. The 87-base-pair reads could not distinguish some IMGT-functional V segments, including TRBV6-2 and TRBV6-3, so those segments were excluded. Most TCR sequences were seen in very few donors, while some public TCRs were found in many individuals. Correlated functional status among segregating V segments might be attributable to linkage disequilibrium, but an unknown experimental factor could not be ruled out. V-gene and J-gene trimming of TCR beta chains was associated with a missense DCLRE1C variant in a later genetic analysis, and the association was replicated in an independent cohort. The study listed 150 to 200 TCR beta chains as associated with cytomegalovirus. The only immune exposure information available for the cohort was CMV serostatus. Because counts were too low, approximately 18 rarely observed V segments, including chromosome 9 orphons, were excluded from the earlier analysis of fewer than 650 of the donors. Compared with the roughly 700-donor mean, donors in an Asian-associated ancestry cluster had fewer N-insertions in productive TCRs, according to a later genetic analysis. A further reported finding was that TCR beta sequences accurately predicted the HLA-A and HLA-B alleles for most subjects in the first cohort. The authors suggested that the approach could potentially be extended to other disease states and immunological phenotypes.

V drops 5 bases and J drops 8 bases, leaving 12 bases in between. From its cysteine to its phenylalanine, the CDR3 spans 12 amino acids. Only the CDR3 region is kept as DNA, spanning 36 bases read in frame from base 1. The germline V gene sets CDR1 to ENHRY and CDR2 to SYGVKD. This clone was recorded a few times. Its recognized antigen is unknown. Base qualities are not provided; no much larger clone lies one nucleotide away. The cohort consisted of approximately 670 healthy bone marrow donors. All cohort members were sampled while nominally healthy, although unrecorded immune exposures were likely present. The donor tested CMV seropositive, placing the donor among the roughly 300 seropositive members of the cohort. A peripheral blood sample was collected from each donor, and TCR beta sequencing was performed on peripheral blood mononuclear cells. The Qiagen DNeasy Blood Extraction Kit was used to extract genomic DNA from the blood cell samples.

Library generation was performed with the immunoSEQ multiplex PCR assay. For the multiplex PCR, a mixture combining 60 forward primers for TCR Vbeta segments and 13 reverse primers for TCR Jbeta segments was used. Amplification of the CDR3 region of rearranged TCR beta genes was performed with a multiplex PCR assay on genomic DNA. The Illumina HiSeq System was used to sequence the amplified TCR beta libraries as 87-base-pair reads. Concerning the study's data processing: A later analysis counted about 80 million unique TCR beta chains across the 666 repertoires, and approximately 11 million of these chains were shared by at least two donors. Raw reads were error-corrected and collapsed into unique sequences with a nearest-neighbor algorithm that merged closely related sequences to remove PCR and sequencing errors. V, D and J gene segments were assigned by aligning CDR3 sequences to IMGT reference sequences. For a sequence to be retained, a match of at least six nucleotides was required to both a V gene segment and a J gene segment. Rearrangements were classified as productive when the CDR3 lacked stop codons and remained in frame with V and J, and all other rearrangements were classified as non-productive. CDR3 was defined by IMGT convention, running from the second conserved V-encoded cysteine to the conserved J-encoded phenylalanine. Sequences without an unambiguous match to a single V gene segment were excluded from the earlier analysis of about 600 of the donors. In an earlier analysis of 500 to 750 of the donors, V segments were called functional above 56.7% productive rearrangements and were called segregating when the between-donor standard deviation exceeded 5%. To diagnose cytomegalovirus status from the catalog of TCR beta chain sequences, a statistical classification framework was built. A later analysis assigned V and J genes by comparing TCR nucleotide sequences with IMGT/GENE-DB human TR gene sequences. Using the TCRdist pipeline, a later analysis assigned CDR3 sequences along with most-parsimonious VDJ recombination scenarios. A later analysis defined each TCR beta chain by its CDR3 amino acid sequence plus V-gene family, and excluded reads lacking a unique V-gene family. In a later analysis, around 650 highly shared, low-generation-probability nucleotide sequences were removed to address suspected cross-contamination and a sequencing artifact. For each public chain, a later analysis derived a clonal expansion index from normalized ranks of inferred template counts within each repertoire. In a later analysis, generation probabilities were computed using a VDJ recombination model fitted to out-of-frame rearrangements, and the results were checked against IGoR. In a later analysis, TCR-TCR, TCR-HLA and TCR-CMV co-occurrence was scored with hypergeometric tests, and a repertoire-size bias correction was applied to TCR pairs. A later analysis estimated false discovery rates by permuting HLA or CMV assignments 20 times. A later analysis grouped co-occurring TCRs with DBSCAN, adding TCRdist sequence similarity when clustering within HLA-allele-positive subsets. Co-occurrence clustering excluded repertoires with fewer than 30,000 or more than 120,000 public chains, plus five with anomalous nucleotide sharing. Sourced from immuneACCESS, this table was stored by TCRdb with only in-frame sequences that have V and J called. A share of the clones is absent; for the studies checked, an unresolved V gene accounts for under half, and the remainder has no known explanation. The DNA was the basis for D and trimming; V, J and clone size are from that table. This sample lists roughly 300,000 clones; around 86% were detected once. In total, the top ten clones hold almost 4% of the sample.

The receptor was isolated from a middle-aged man in good health and CMV-seropositive. The sequenced sample was PBMCs. The receptor chain draws on TRBV10-3 and TRBJ1-1; the D gene is possibly TRBD1, with 5 bases matching. At the DNA level, the sequence is TGTGCCATCAGTCCGGGGACTGTGGAAGCTTTCTTT. This gives the protein CAISPGTVEAFF.